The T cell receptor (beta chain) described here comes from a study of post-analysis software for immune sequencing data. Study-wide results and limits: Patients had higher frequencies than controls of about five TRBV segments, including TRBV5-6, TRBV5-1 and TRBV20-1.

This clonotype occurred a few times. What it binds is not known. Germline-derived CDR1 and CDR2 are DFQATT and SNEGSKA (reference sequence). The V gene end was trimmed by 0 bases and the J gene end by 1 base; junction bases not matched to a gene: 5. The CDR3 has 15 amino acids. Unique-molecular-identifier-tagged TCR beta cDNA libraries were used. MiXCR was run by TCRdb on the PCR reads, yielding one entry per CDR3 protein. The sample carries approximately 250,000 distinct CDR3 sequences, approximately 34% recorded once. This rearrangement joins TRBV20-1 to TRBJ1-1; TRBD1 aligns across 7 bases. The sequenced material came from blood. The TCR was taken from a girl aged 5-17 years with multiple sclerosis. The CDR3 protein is CSARDPDRENTEAFF. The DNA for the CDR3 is TGCAGTGCTAGAGATCCCGACAGGGAGAACACTGAAGCTTTCTTT.